The 18 T cell receptor beta chains below were found in one sample sequenced in a study of blood T cell repertoires in COVID-19 (TCRdb year 2020). Libraries were built with the immunoSEQ multiplex PCR assay. In TCRdb, the immuneACCESS table is reduced to in-frame sequences with V and J assigned. These tables do not hold every clone; where another copy was compared, an unresolved V gene accounts for under half, and the others remain unexplained. The sample includes around 60,000 clones, with around 86% observed a single time. The ten largest make up 0.9% to 1.5% of the sample. The sample was peripheral blood. The receptor source for this set is a man aged 40-49 years with acute or convalescent COVID-19.

This clone appeared a single time. The chain joins TRBV2 to TRBJ1-2; weak D call: TRBD1 (6 bases). Deletions cut 5 bases from V and 6 bases from J, with 13 bases between. This CDR3 comprises 13 residues. Germline CDR1 SNHLY, CDR2 FYNNEI. The CDR3 reads CASSPSGGHGYTF. CDR3 nucleotide sequence: TGTGCCAGCAGTCCGTCCGGGGGGCATGGCTACACCTTC.

CDR3 residues: CASSYKGEIAEAFF. In DNA form, the CDR3 reads TGTGCCAGCAGTTACAAGGGGGAGATCGCTGAAGCTTTCTTT. The chain has TRBV6-5 and TRBJ1-1, with TRBD1 as a possible D gene (6 bases). The CDR3 sequence is 14 residues long. Germline V gene sequence: CDR1 MNHEY, CDR2 SVGAGI. The V end was cut by 2 bases, the J end by 6 bases, with 13 bases between.

This clone was seen a single time. V is TRBV11-2 and J is TRBJ1-2; D is uncertain. This CDR3 comprises 14 residues. Germline V CDR1 and CDR2: SGHAT, FQNNGV. V gave up 0 bases and J gave up 4 bases, with 9 bases separating them. CDR3 loop: CASSLEYQSYGYTF. CDR3 DNA sequence: TGTGCCAGCAGCTTAGAGTACCAGTCCTATGGCTACACCTTC. Looking up the rest from reference TRBV11-2 and TRBJ1-2 gives the full variable domain: EAGVAQSPRYKIIEKRQSVAFWCNPISGHATLYWYQQILGQGPKLLIQFQNNGVVDDSQLPKDRFSAERLKGVDSTLKIQPAKLEDSAVYLCASSLEYQSYGYTFGSGTRLTVV.

The J gene is TRBJ1-2, the V gene TRBV18; 7 nucleotides align to TRBD1. The ends lost 6 bases at V and 8 bases at J; junction bases unmatched: 12. CDR3 length: 14 residues. Germline CDR1 is KGHSH and CDR2 is LQKENI. As DNA, the CDR3 is TGTGCCAGCTCCGGGAACAGGGGAGTAGGAGGCTACACCTTC. The encoded protein is CASSGNRGVGGYTF.

The chain uses TRBV6-5 and TRBJ1-2, with D perhaps TRBD1 (6 bases). From germline, CDR1 is MNHEY and CDR2 SVGAGI. Trimming took 8 bases from V and 5 from J, leaving 12 bases between them. The CDR3 length is 12 residues. The CDR3 sequence: CASGGTAYGYTF. The CDR3 DNA sequence: TGTGCCAGCGGGGGCACGGCATATGGCTACACCTTC.

This clone was found once. V and J are TRBV3-1 (or the pseudogene TRBV3-2) and TRBJ2-1, with a possible D match to TRBD1 (5 bases). Trimming cost V 0 bases and J 2 bases, with 8 bases left between them. The CDR3 runs 15 residues. The germline gives CDR1 LGHDT, CDR2 YNNKEL (reference sequence). The CDR3 DNA reads TGTGCCAGCAGCCAAGATAGGGGTACCTACAATGAGCAGTTCTTC. Amino acids: CASSQDRGTYNEQFF.

This rearrangement joins TRBV5-1 to TRBJ1-4, with 7 bases fitting TRBD1. Germline V gives CDR1 SGHRS, CDR2 YFSETQ. The length of the CDR3 is 12 residues. V gave up 7 bases and J gave up 4 bases; unmatched junction bases: 1. CDR3 amino acids: CASRDSNEKLFF. The CDR3 region has the DNA TGCGCCAGCCGGGACAGTAATGAAAAACTGTTTTTT.

The J gene is TRBJ2-7, the V gene TRBV11-2; D perhaps matches TRBD1 (6 bases). This CDR3 region has 15 residues. V lost 0 bases and J 2 bases, leaving 11 bases between the germline ends. In germline, CDR1 is SGHAT, CDR2 FQNNGV. The CDR3 protein is CASSLDRGLPYEQYF. In nucleotides, the CDR3 is TGTGCCAGCAGCTTAGACAGGGGCCTTCCCTACGAGCAGTACTTC.

The chain recombines TRBV6-5 with TRBJ1-2, with TRBD1 as a possible D gene (5 bases). Between the trimmed V and J ends, which lost 11 bases and 2 bases, there was a span of 15 bases. This CDR3 contains 13 residues. From germline, CDR1 is MNHEY and CDR2 SVGAGI. The CDR3 spells CASEVGANYGYTF. DNA of the CDR3: TGTGCCTCCGAGGTAGGGGCCAACTATGGCTACACCTTC.

Points on this clone: A much more abundant neighbour one base away suggests this may be a read error. This CDR3 is also generated by other DNA sequences in the sample. The chain has TRBV5-1 and TRBJ2-5, with D unresolved. Trimming removed 1 base at V and 2 bases at J, with 9 bases between. CDR3 length: 14 residues. Germline CDR1 SGHRS, CDR2 YFSETQ. CDR3 coding DNA: TGCGCCAGCAGCTTGTGGTCAGGACAAGAGACCCAGTACTTC. It yields the protein CASSLWSGQETQYF.

This clone has more than one count but fewer than ten. This sequence joins TRBV2 and TRBJ2-5, with 11 bases that match TRBD2. Germline V CDR1 and CDR2: SNHLY, FYNNEI. After removal of 6 bases from V and 6 bases from J, the junction contained 9 bases not matched to a gene. The CDR3 contains 15 residues. The CDR3 spells CASSQPGLAAQTQYF. CDR3 DNA: TGTGCCAGCAGCCAACCGGGACTAGCGGCTCAGACCCAGTACTTC.

This chain uses TRBV10-3 with TRBJ1-1, with 8 bases lining up with TRBD1. Trimming removed 6 bases from V and 1 base from J; junction bases left unmatched: 7. The CDR3 covers 15 residues. Per germline, CDR1 ENHRY and CDR2 SYGVKD. The DNA for the CDR3 is TGTGCCATCAGGGTACATGGACAGGGGAACACTGAAGCTTTCTTT. Translated: CAIRVHGQGNTEAFF.

The chain is built from TRBV6-5 and TRBJ1-4, with TRBD1 matching over 10 bases. Germline loops: CDR1 MNHEY, CDR2 SVGAGI. V shed 10 bases, J shed 7 bases, and the junction held 9 bases outside the gene matches. The CDR3 runs 14 residues. The CDR3 loop is CATNPGQGTEKLFF. DNA of the CDR3: TGTGCCACCAACCCGGGACAGGGGACTGAAAAACTGTTTTTT.

V gene TRBV28 combines with J gene TRBJ1-1, with D uncertain. The CDR3 is 11 amino acids. Germline values: CDR1 MDHEN, CDR2 SYDVKM. Trimming took 7 bases from V and 0 from J, leaving 3 bases between them. CDR3 loop: CASTLNTEAFF. CDR3 DNA: TGTGCCAGCACTCTGAACACTGAAGCTTTCTTT.

The rearrangement joins TRBV5-1 to TRBJ2-5, with 10 bases matching TRBD2. V trimming: 4 bases; J trimming: 2 bases; junction bases outside the gene matches: 5. This CDR3 is 15 amino acids long. CDR1 and CDR2 (germline): SGHRS, YFSETQ. CDR3 sequence: CASSHVSGGQETQYF. CDR3 coding DNA: TGCGCCAGCAGCCATGTTAGCGGGGGGCAAGAGACCCAGTACTTC.

The V and J genes are TRBV18 and TRBJ1-4; D is uncertain. The V end lost 6 bases, the J end lost 8 bases, and 19 bases lay between the germline ends. Germline CDR1 reads KGHSH; CDR2 reads LQKENI. This CDR3 contains 15 residues. This chain's CDR3 is CASSPQEPRGEKLFF. The CDR3 bases are TGTGCCAGCTCCCCCCAGGAGCCTCGGGGAGAAAAACTGTTTTTT.

The V and J genes are TRBV9 and TRBJ2-1; D uncertain. The CDR3 is made up of 12 amino acids. CDR1 SGDLS and CDR2 YYNGEE come from the germline V gene. Trimming removed 0 bases from V and 6 bases from J, with 4 bases in between. The CDR3 nucleotides read TGTGCCAGCAGCGTAGGCAGCAATGAGCAGTTCTTC. Amino acid sequence: CASSVGSNEQFF.

This clone was picked up one time. The rearrangement links TRBV27 to TRBJ2-7; possibly TRBD1 for D (6 bases). Germline assignment: CDR1 MNHEY and CDR2 SMNVEV (reference sequence). The CDR3 sequence is 12 residues long. V was cut by 0 bases and J by 6 bases, with 6 bases left in between. This CDR3 reads CASSLSGGEQYF. In DNA form, the CDR3 reads TGTGCCAGCAGTTTATCAGGGGGCGAGCAGTACTTC.